This T cell receptor beta chain was identified in a study of blood T cell repertoires in COVID-19. Background on the study: The samples span acute and convalescent COVID-19 from the United States, Italy and Spain. PBMCs, B-cell-depleted T cells, or T cells were the source of the cDNA or gDNA that made up the material.

Unmatched junction bases numbered 9, after V lost 5 bases and J lost 2 bases. CDR3 length: 16 amino acids. Germline-derived CDR1 and CDR2 are LNHDA and SQIVND (reference sequence). As originally analysed: How many nucleated cells were present was estimated from reference gene primer amplification. Data came from immunoSEQ multiplex PCR; TCRdb stores just in-frame clones and leaves some out. V and J calls and clone size follow that table, whereas D and trimming were derived from the DNA. This sample has some 220,000 clones; around 81% occur once, and the top ten carry over 7%. The chain recombines TRBV19 with TRBJ1-5; TRBD1 agrees at 7 bases. The source material was peripheral blood. The TCR sequence derives from a woman in her seventies with acute or convalescent COVID-19. The DNA of the CDR3 is TGTGCCAGTAGTCTTTCGACAGGGACCGGCAATCAGCCCCAGCATTTT. This sequence encodes CASSLSTGTGNQPQHF.